What follows are 7 T cell receptor beta chains derived from one specimen sequenced in a study of T cell repertoires in cytomegalovirus infection (dated by TCRdb to the late 2010s). Antigens for these TCRs are unknown. The data were produced on an Illumina HiSeq 1500. TCRdb took the public reads, trimmed them with fastp at Q25, ran MiXCR for clone calling and kept in-frame beta chains. Each entry merges the rows of one CDR3 protein and shows their most common DNA and genes. This sample holds nearly 70,000 distinct CDR3 sequences; approximately 22% were observed only once. The ten largest make up roughly three quarters of the sample. The sample comprised PBMCs, sequenced either directly or after in vitro stimulation (not recorded which). These receptors all stem from a human donor in good health (CMV status not recorded). Some clones in this sample may be carry-over from other donors' samples.

This clonotype was seen many times. The chain recombines TRBV7-2 with TRBJ2-3, with TRBD2 matching 13 bases. Germline V gene lookup returns CDR1 SGHTA and CDR2 FQGNSA. The CDR3 has 15 amino acids. The J segment lost 9 bases and the V segment lost 4 bases, leaving 7 bases of the junction unmatched. For the CDR3, the DNA is TGTGCCAGCAGCTCCTCGGGACTAGCGGGATTAACGCAGTATTTT. Amino acid sequence: CASSSSGLAGLTQYF.

This clonotype has a handful of counts. The chain combines TRBV11-2 with TRBJ2-1, with a possible D match to TRBD2 (6 bases). In germline, CDR1 is SGHAT, CDR2 FQNNGV. Trimming pared 5 bases from V and 8 bases from J, leaving 22 bases between. The CDR3 totals 16 residues. For the CDR3, the DNA is TGTGCCAGCAGCAAAGGAGGTCTAGCGACTTTCCATGAGCAGTTCTTC. Translated, it gives CASSKGGLATFHEQFF.

The V call is TRBV19, the J call TRBJ2-3; D is ambiguous. Germline values: CDR1 LNHDA, CDR2 SQIVND (reference sequence). The CDR3 length is 15 residues. The germline V and J ends were trimmed by 6 bases and 2 bases, with 15 bases remaining between them. The CDR3 coding sequence is TGTGCCAGTAGGCCAACCTCGCCCACCACAGATACGCAGTATTTT. This sequence encodes CASRPTSPTTDTQYF.

In this sample, this clonotype turned up a few times. The chain couples TRBV2 to TRBJ1-1, with TRBD1 matching 10 bases. V was pared by 3 bases and J by 7 bases, with 14 bases of the junction left unmatched. Germline-derived CDR1 and CDR2 are SNHLY and FYNNEI. The CDR3 length is 17 residues. In DNA, the CDR3 is TGTGCCAGCAGTGATTCGGTTAAGGGGACAGGGGCTGTTGAAGCTTTCTTT. Translated: CASSDSVKGTGAVEAFF.

The V and J genes are TRBV6-2 or TRBV6-3 and TRBJ2-3, with D maybe TRBD1 (6 bases). The CDR3 contains 14 residues. Between the trimmed V and J ends, which lost 2 bases and 4 bases, there was a span of 10 bases. Germline CDR1 and CDR2: MNHEY and SVGEGT. CDR3 DNA sequence: TGTGCCAGCAGTTACACCAGGGGCCCAGATACGCAGTATTTT. It codes for CASSYTRGPDTQYF.

This chain uses TRBV24-1 with TRBJ2-1; D uncertain. Trimming pared 0 bases from V and 5 bases from J, leaving 13 bases between. Per the germline V gene, CDR1 is KGHDR and CDR2 is SFDVKD. CDR3 size: 16 residues. CDR3 DNA sequence: TGTGCCACCAGTGATTTGACGAGAATAAGCGACAATGAGCAGTTCTTC. It encodes CATSDLTRISDNEQFF.

The chain employs TRBV6-6 and TRBJ2-5, with TRBD1 identical over 8 bases. Germline V gene data show CDR1 as MNHNY and CDR2 as SVGAGI (reference sequence). V was clipped by 5 bases and J by 1 base; unmatched bases: 0. The CDR3 covers 13 residues. CDR3 region: CASSGQGQETQYF. As DNA, the CDR3 is TGTGCCAGCAGTGGACAGGGCCAAGAGACCCAGTACTTC.